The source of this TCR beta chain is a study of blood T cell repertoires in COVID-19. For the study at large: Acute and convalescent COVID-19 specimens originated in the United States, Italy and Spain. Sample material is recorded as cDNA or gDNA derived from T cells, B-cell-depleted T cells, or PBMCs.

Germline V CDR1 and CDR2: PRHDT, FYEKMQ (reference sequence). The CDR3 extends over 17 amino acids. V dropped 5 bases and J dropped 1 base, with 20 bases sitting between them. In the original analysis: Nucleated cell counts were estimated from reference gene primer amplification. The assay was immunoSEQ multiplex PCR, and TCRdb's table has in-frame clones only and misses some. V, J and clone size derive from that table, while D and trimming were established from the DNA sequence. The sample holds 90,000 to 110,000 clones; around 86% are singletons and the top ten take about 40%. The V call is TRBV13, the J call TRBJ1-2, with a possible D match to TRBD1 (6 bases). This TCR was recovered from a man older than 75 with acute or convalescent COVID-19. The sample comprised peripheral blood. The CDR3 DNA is TGTGCCAGCAGCCCAGGAGGACAGCGATCAGATAACTATGGCTACACCTTC. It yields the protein CASSPGGQRSDNYGYTF.